This is a list of T cell receptor beta chains from one sample in a study of blood T cell repertoires in COVID-19. The table came from immunoSEQ multiplex PCR; TCRdb's copy has only in-frame clones and leaves some out. Counted here are some 70,000 clones, approximately 75% occurring once; the ten biggest clones make up about 6%. Sequencing used peripheral blood. These receptors came from a woman in her sixties with acute or convalescent COVID-19. The CDR3 runs from the conserved cysteine through the conserved F or W. The D gene is left open where the match is weak. Not every row has a clone size; where given, it reads once, few, many or a size class.

>-|TRBJ1-2|TRBV2|-
CASSTAGNNYGYTF
TGTGCCAGCAGCACCGCAGGGAATAACTATGGCTACACCTTC
>few|TRBJ1-1|TRBV6-5|-
CASSYRGISNTEAFF
TGTGCCAGCAGTTATCGGGGAATCTCGAACACTGAAGCTTTCTTT
>-|TRBJ2-3|TRBV20-1|TRBD1
CSASGDRVRTDTQYF
TGCAGTGCTAGTGGGGACAGGGTGAGAACAGATACGCAGTATTTT
>-|TRBJ2-5|TRBV6-5|-
CASIRTASQETQYF
TGTGCCAGCATCCGGACAGCGAGTCAAGAGACCCAGTACTTC
>-|TRBJ1-1|TRBV27|-
CASSLSAGIMNTEAFF
TGTGCCAGCAGTTTATCTGCAGGAATTATGAACACTGAAGCTTTCTTT
>-|TRBJ1-3|TRBV7-2|-
CASSLSSGNTIYF
TGTGCCAGCAGCTTAAGTTCGGGGAACACCATATATTTT
>-|TRBJ1-1|TRBV5-6|TRBD1
CASSLDRGDTEAFF
TGTGCCAGCAGCTTGGACAGGGGAGACACTGAAGCTTTCTTT
>-|TRBJ2-3|TRBV19|TRBD2
CASSPRLAGITDTQYF
TGTGCCAGTAGTCCAAGACTAGCGGGGATCACAGATACGCAGTATTTT
>once|TRBJ2-3|TRBV7-2|TRBD2
CASSLFSGGVDTQYF
TGTGCCAGCAGCTTGTTCAGCGGGGGGGTGGATACGCAGTATTTT
>-|TRBJ2-3|TRBV29-1|TRBD2
CSAQRGSTDTQYF
TGCAGCGCCCAGCGGGGGAGCACAGATACGCAGTATTTT
>-|TRBJ1-5|TRBV5-5|TRBD1
CASSSAGTGNQPQHF
TGTGCCAGCAGCTCAGCCGGGACAGGCAATCAGCCCCAGCATTTT
>few|TRBJ1-6|TRBV7-3|-
CASSLTSNSPLHF
TGTGCCAGCAGCTTAACGAGTAATTCACCCCTCCACTTT